These 15 T cell receptor beta chains share one sample of origin, sequenced in a study of T cell changes during pregnancy in multiple sclerosis. Clones were read by immunoSEQ multiplex PCR, and TCRdb kept only the in-frame ones, dropping some. Here the sample spans 25,000 to 35,000 clones, roughly 87% being singletons. Sample: CD8+ T cells from peripheral blood mononuclear cells, taken before pregnancy. These receptors came from a female donor with multiple sclerosis, enrolled in a pregnancy study.

The chain joins TRBV27 to TRBJ2-7; TRBD1 matches at 10 bases. The CDR3 consists of 14 residues. The V and J ends lost 6 bases and 5 bases, in that order; junction bases with no gene match: 7. Germline V lookup: CDR1 MNHEY, CDR2 SMNVEV (reference sequence). The CDR3: CASRTTGGHHEQYF. The CDR3 bases are TGTGCCAGCAGGACGACAGGGGGCCACCACGAGCAGTACTTC.

This sequence joins TRBV28 and TRBJ1-1, with unresolved D. V dropped 6 bases and J dropped 4 bases, with 15 bases sitting between them. CDR1 MDHEN and CDR2 SYDVKM come from the germline V gene. The CDR3 sequence is 14 residues long. This CDR3 reads CASSDYPPGTEAFF. The DNA for the CDR3 is TGTGCCAGCAGCGACTACCCCCCGGGCACTGAAGCTTTCTTT.

V gene TRBV5-5 combines with J gene TRBJ1-4; a weak D match, TRBD1 (6 bases). V lost 4 bases and J lost 2, with 18 bases in between. Germline V gene data show CDR1 as SGHKS and CDR2 as YYEKEE (reference sequence). The CDR3 length is 17 residues. The CDR3 nucleotides read TGTGCCAGCAGCCACAGTTCCGGGACACCTACTAATGAAAAACTGTTTTTT. Encoded protein: CASSHSSGTPTNEKLFF. Complete variable domain (other parts from reference TRBV5-5 and TRBJ1-4): DAGVTQSPTHLIKTRGQQVTLRCSPISGHKSVSWYQQVLGQGPQFIFQYYEKEERGRGNFPDRFSARQFPNYSSELNVNALLLGDSALYLCASSHSSGTPTNEKLFFGSGTQLSVL.

The rearrangement uses TRBV11-1 and TRBJ2-7; possible D gene TRBD2, 6 bases. Trimming left V 4 bases short and J 2 bases short, with 12 bases between. The CDR3 is made up of 14 amino acids. Germline CDR1 and CDR2: SGHAT and FQDESV (reference sequence). The DNA of the CDR3 is TGTGCCAGCAGCTCCTTGGGGGGAACCTACGAGCAGTACTTC. Translated: CASSSLGGTYEQYF.

This chain links TRBV28 with TRBJ2-4; 11 bases align to TRBD2. The germline CDR1 and CDR2 sequences are MDHEN and SYDVKM. This CDR3 contains 17 residues. V lost 6 bases and J lost 5; bases outside the gene matches: 12. CDR3 in amino acids: CASSLSPLTSGENIQYF. Written as DNA, the CDR3 is TGTGCCAGCAGCCTCTCCCCCCTGACTAGCGGGGAAAACATTCAGTACTTC. The full variable domain, its missing parts supplied by reference TRBV28 and TRBJ2-4, is DVKVTQSSRYLVKRTGEKVFLECVQDMDHENMFWYRQDPGLGLRLIYFSYDVKMKEKGDIPEGYSVSREKKERFSLILESASTNQTSMYLCASSLSPLTSGENIQYFGAGTRLSVL.

J is TRBJ2-6 and V is TRBV6-6; D may be TRBD1 (5 bases). The CDR3 covers 16 residues. V gave up 2 bases and J gave up 2 bases, with 10 bases separating them. Germline CDR1 reads MNHNY; CDR2 reads SVGAGI (reference sequence). The CDR3 sequence is CASSYGRAAGANVLTF. The CDR3 region has the DNA TGTGCCAGCAGTTACGGCAGGGCCGCTGGGGCCAACGTCCTGACTTTC.

This clone occurred a few times. Other DNA variants within this sample encode the same CDR3. This chain's CDR3 is CASSLATGTEKLFF. The CDR3 DNA follows: TGTGCCAGCAGCTTAGCGACAGGGACTGAAAAACTGTTTTTT. The chain carries TRBV7-9 and TRBJ1-4; TRBD1 agrees at 7 bases. The CDR3 consists of 14 residues. The J segment lost 7 bases and the V segment lost 0 bases, leaving 2 bases of the junction unmatched. Germline V gene lookup returns CDR1 SEHNR and CDR2 FQNEAQ (reference sequence).

This rearrangement joins TRBV19 to TRBJ1-5; tentatively, D is TRBD1 (5 bases). Germline assignment: CDR1 LNHDA and CDR2 SQIVND (reference sequence). The V end lost 3 bases, the J end lost 6 bases, and 9 bases lay between the germline ends. The CDR3 sequence is 13 residues long. The CDR3 region has the DNA TGTGCCAGTAGTATCTTCCAGGGTCAGCCCCAGCATTTT. It yields the protein CASSIFQGQPQHF.

The V gene is TRBV6-4, the J gene TRBJ2-7, with 10 bases lining up with TRBD2. The CDR3 covers 15 residues. Germline V gene sequence: CDR1 MRHNA, CDR2 SNTAGT. V was clipped by 5 bases and J by 3 bases; unmatched bases: 7. CDR3 DNA: TGTGCCAGCAGTCCCCTAGCGGGAGCTCACTACGAGCAGTACTTC. Translating gives CASSPLAGAHYEQYF.

This chain connects TRBV4-3 to TRBJ2-7; 7 bases match TRBD2. This CDR3 has 14 residues. Germline CDR1 and CDR2: LGHNA and YSLEER. Trimming cost V 1 base and J 3 bases; bases outside gene matches: 3. CDR3 amino acids: CASSQGSSGYEQYF. The CDR3, as DNA: TGCGCCAGCAGCCAAGGTTCTAGCGGCTACGAGCAGTACTTC.

This chain uses TRBV7-9 with TRBJ2-1, with D tentatively TRBD2 (5 bases). There are 12 residues in the CDR3. Germline V gene sequence: CDR1 SEHNR, CDR2 FQNEAQ (reference sequence). V shed 2 bases and J shed 9 bases, with 8 bases lying between them. The CDR3 is CASSLRGSEQFF. The CDR3 DNA is TGTGCCAGCAGCTTACGGGGAAGTGAGCAGTTCTTC.

As for this clone: Additional DNA sequences in this sample encode the identical CDR3. The genes are TRBV27 and TRBJ2-5; 8 positions agree with TRBD2. V gave up 5 bases and J gave up 5 bases; unmatched junction bases: 7. The length of the CDR3 is 14 residues. From germline, CDR1 is MNHEY and CDR2 SMNVEV (reference sequence). The CDR3 here is CASSRGGASETQYF. The CDR3 DNA reads TGTGCCAGCAGTCGGGGGGGAGCTTCGGAGACCCAGTACTTC.

In this sample, this clone turned up once. The chain combines TRBV11-2 with TRBJ2-1, with TRBD2 matching 13 bases. This CDR3 has 18 amino acids. Germline V gene data show CDR1 as SGHAT and CDR2 as FQNNGV. Trimming at V came to 5 bases and at J to 7 bases, leaving 14 bases not matched to a gene. The CDR3 loop is CASSPSQGLAGILNEQFF. Here the CDR3 DNA reads TGTGCCAGCAGCCCCTCTCAGGGACTAGCGGGAATCTTAAATGAGCAGTTCTTC.

This chain links TRBV6-5 with TRBJ2-7; 10 nucleotides agree with TRBD2. This CDR3 spans 15 amino acids. J was trimmed by 7 bases and V by 6 bases; bases with no gene match: 12. Germline values: CDR1 MNHEY, CDR2 SVGAGI. The DNA for the CDR3 is TGTGCCAGCAGGACGGAAGCGGGGGGGCCCGGAGAGCAGTACTTC. Its translation is CASRTEAGGPGEQYF.

The sample holds a few counts of this clone. The chain employs TRBV6-1 and TRBJ2-7; tentatively, D is TRBD2 (5 bases). With 4 bases removed from V and 2 bases from J, the gap between germline ends came to 15 bases. From germline, CDR1 is MNHNS and CDR2 SASEGT. The CDR3 runs to 15 residues. The CDR3 DNA is TGTGCCAGCAGTGTCTCGACGGACTCTGCCTACGAGCAGTACTTC. It translates to CASSVSTDSAYEQYF.